One and the same sample provided the 27 T cell receptor beta chains below, sequenced in a study of shared T cell receptors in the human thymus. The assay was immunoSEQ multiplex PCR, and TCRdb's table has in-frame clones only and misses some. The top ten clones hold 0.015% to 0.02% of a sample with a few hundred thousand clones, roughly 94% of them seen once. Material: thymocytes. The receptors were gathered from a human donor.

The V call is TRBV19, the J call TRBJ1-3, with D uncertain. CDR1 is LNHDA and CDR2 is SQIVND in the germline V gene (reference sequence). The V gene lost 4 bases and the J gene lost 5 bases, with 9 bases spanning the gap. This CDR3 region has 13 residues. CDR3 nucleotide sequence: TGTGCCAGTAGTAGCTCAGACCGAAACACCATATATTTT. It is translated as CASSSSDRNTIYF.

This clone has only one observation. CDR3 amino acids: CASSLDFHAYGYTF. The CDR3 coding sequence is TGTGCCAGCAGCTTGGACTTCCATGCCTATGGCTACACCTTC. The chain couples TRBV5-4 to TRBJ1-2; D call uncertain. Germline CDR1 is SGHNT and CDR2 is YYREEE (reference sequence). The CDR3 totals 14 residues. Between the trimmed V and J ends, which lost 0 bases and 4 bases, there was a span of 10 bases.

The chain carries TRBV27 and TRBJ2-7, with 7 bases that match TRBD2. CDR3 length: 20 amino acids. V dropped 10 bases and J dropped 3; count of bases not matched to a gene: 30. Germline CDR1 MNHEY, CDR2 SMNVEV (reference sequence). The CDR3 DNA is TGTGCCACGAAGCCTAGGTGTCCTAGCGGCCCTCAATCAGAGGTCTACGAGCAGTACTTC. It yields the protein CATKPRCPSGPQSEVYEQYF.

The CDR3 DNA reads TGTGCCAGCAGCCCCGTTCCCGACAGGGAGGTAACTGAAGCTTTCTTT. It is translated as CASSPVPDREVTEAFF. The J gene is TRBJ1-1, the V gene TRBV14; 7 positions agree with TRBD1. The CDR3 sequence is 16 residues long. CDR1 and CDR2 (germline): SGHDN, FVKESK. Trimming cost V 4 bases and J 5 bases; bases outside gene matches: 13.

This clone was found a few times. The chain joins TRBV11-1 to TRBJ1-2; the D gene is possibly TRBD1 (5 bases). The germline gives CDR1 SGHAT, CDR2 FQDESV (reference sequence). Trimming shortened V by 0 bases and J by 7 bases, and 15 bases separated the two germline ends. This CDR3 comprises 15 residues. CDR3: CASSLARTPGGGYTF. As DNA, the CDR3 is TGTGCCAGCAGCTTAGCCCGGACCCCCGGGGGTGGCTACACCTTC. The variable domain in full, with the rest retrieved from reference TRBV11-1 and TRBJ1-2, is EAEVAQSPRYKITEKSQAVAFWCDPISGHATLYWYRQILGQGPELLVQFQDESVVDDSQLPKDRFSAERLKGVDSTLKIQPAELGDSAMYLCASSLARTPGGGYTFGSGTRLTVV.

The chain has TRBV5-4 and TRBJ2-7, with D unresolved. CDR1 SGHNT and CDR2 YYREEE come from the germline V gene (reference sequence). V lost 3 bases and J lost 7, with 14 bases in between. The CDR3 runs 13 residues. CDR3 nucleotide sequence: TGTGCCAGCAGCTCAGGTCCCCCCCTAGAGCAGTACTTC. Translation gives CASSSGPPLEQYF.

The genes are TRBV27 and TRBJ1-2, with 7 bases that match TRBD1. The CDR3 contains 19 residues. V gave up 4 bases and J gave up 0 bases; unmatched junction bases: 17. CDR1 MNHEY and CDR2 SMNVEV come from the germline V gene (reference sequence). CDR3 coding DNA: TGTGCCAGCAGTTGCCGATACCCCCGGGCAGGGGGGGCTAACTATGGCTACACCTTC. Amino acid sequence: CASSCRYPRAGGANYGYTF.

The chain carries TRBV19 and TRBJ2-3; D gene unclear. This CDR3 is 13 amino acids long. Looked up from germline, CDR1 is LNHDA and CDR2 is SQIVND (reference sequence). Trimming shortened V by 3 bases and J by 1 base, and 5 bases separated the two germline ends. The CDR3 nucleotides read TGTGCCAGTAGTATCCTCGGCACAGATACGCAGTATTTT. As protein: CASSILGTDTQYF.

This clone turned up a few times. CDR3 loop: CAISGVKVLEGANVLTF. CDR3 in DNA: TGTGCCATCAGTGGAGTTAAGGTCCTAGAGGGGGCCAACGTCCTGACTTTC. The chain carries TRBV10-3 and TRBJ2-6; D is undetermined. In germline, CDR1 is ENHRY, CDR2 SYGVKD. The CDR3 contains 17 residues. V gave up 4 bases and J gave up 4 bases, with 17 bases separating them.

The V gene is TRBV4-1, the J gene TRBJ2-7; TRBD2 agrees at 7 bases. The germline CDR1 and CDR2 sequences are MGHRA and YSYEKL. V lost 4 bases, J lost 4 bases, and 10 bases stayed unmatched. CDR3 size: 15 residues. CDR3 in amino acids: CASSRAGTIQYEQYF. CDR3 in DNA: TGCGCCAGCAGCCGAGCGGGAACCATTCAATACGAGCAGTACTTC.

CDR3 sequence (DNA): TGTGCCAGCAGCTTGGCCCTAGGGCAGGGACAAGAGACCCAGTACTTC. It yields the protein CASSLALGQGQETQYF. J is TRBJ2-5 and V is TRBV5-5; possible D gene TRBD1, 5 bases. The V end lost 0 bases, the J end lost 2 bases, and 14 bases lay between the germline ends. CDR3 size: 16 residues. Germline assignment: CDR1 SGHKS and CDR2 YYEKEE (reference sequence). The full variable domain, completed using reference TRBV5-5 and TRBJ2-5, is DAGVTQSPTHLIKTRGQQVTLRCSPISGHKSVSWYQQVLGQGPQFIFQYYEKEERGRGNFPDRFSARQFPNYSSELNVNALLLGDSALYLCASSLALGQGQETQYFGPGTRLLVL.

The chain employs TRBV7-9 and TRBJ1-5; 9 bases match TRBD1. The CDR3 totals 15 residues. With 4 bases clipped from V and 6 bases from J, the junction kept 7 bases outside the gene matches. The V gene's germline CDR1 is SEHNR and CDR2 FQNEAQ (reference sequence). The DNA of the CDR3 is TGTGCCAGCAGCTCGACGGGGACAGGGCTTCAGCCCCAGCATTTT. Encoded protein: CASSSTGTGLQPQHF.

The chain employs TRBV5-1 and TRBJ1-2; 10 nucleotides line up with TRBD1. Trimming at V came to 5 bases and at J to 4 bases, leaving 5 bases not matched to a gene. This CDR3 is 14 amino acids long. Per germline, CDR1 SGHRS and CDR2 YFSETQ. The CDR3 spells CASSQRTGGYGYTF. The CDR3 DNA reads as TGCGCCAGCAGTCAAAGGACAGGGGGCTATGGCTACACCTTC.

Note on this clone: The identical CDR3 is also encoded by other nucleotide sequences in the sample. This sequence joins TRBV5-1 and TRBJ2-1, with a weak D call TRBD1 (6 bases). V was shortened by 0 bases and J by 0 bases, with 7 bases between the two germline ends. The CDR3 runs to 15 residues. CDR1 and CDR2 from the germline V gene are SGHRS and YFSETQ. The CDR3 spells CASSLAGVSYNEQFF. The CDR3 DNA reads as TGCGCCAGCAGCTTGGCAGGGGTCTCCTACAATGAGCAGTTCTTC. Full variable domain (missing parts from reference TRBV5-1 and TRBJ2-1): KAGVTQTPRYLIKTRGQQVTLSCSPISGHRSVSWYQQTPGQGLQFLFEYFSETQRNKGNFPGRFSGRQFSNSRSEMNVSTLELGDSALYLCASSLAGVSYNEQFFGPGTRLTVL.

CDR3 amino acids: CSVYQNEQFF. The CDR3, as DNA: TGCAGCGTTTATCAGAATGAGCAGTTCTTC. The chain is built from TRBV29-1 and TRBJ2-1; no firm D call. Trimming left V 5 bases short and J 7 bases short, with 6 bases between. CDR1 and CDR2 from the germline V gene are SQVTM and ANQGSEA. The CDR3 length is 10 residues.

The chain couples TRBV6-4 to TRBJ2-7; TRBD2 agrees at 7 bases. The CDR3 has 14 amino acids. After removal of 2 bases from V and 2 bases from J, the junction contained 3 bases not matched to a gene. CDR1 and CDR2 from the germline V gene are MRHNA and SNTAGT. CDR3 protein: CASSDGGVPYEQYF. CDR3 DNA: TGTGCCAGCAGTGACGGGGGGGTTCCCTACGAGCAGTACTTC.

The V and J genes are TRBV27 and TRBJ2-3; 8 bases match TRBD1. The CDR3 runs 15 residues. Germline CDR1 reads MNHEY; CDR2 reads SMNVEV (reference sequence). V lost 5 bases, J lost 7 bases, and 11 bases stayed unmatched. CDR3 DNA: TGTGCCAGCAGTCGGGACAGGCTCCCACAATATACGCAGTATTTT. It yields the protein CASSRDRLPQYTQYF.

The rearrangement uses TRBV27 and TRBJ2-1; 14 positions match TRBD2. CDR3 length: 16 residues. J was trimmed by 8 bases and V by 6 bases; bases with no gene match: 9. Germline CDR1 is MNHEY and CDR2 is SMNVEV (reference sequence). CDR3 region: CASRGGLAGEKDEQFF. The CDR3 DNA sequence: TGTGCCAGCAGGGGGGGACTAGCGGGAGAAAAGGATGAGCAGTTCTTC.

The chain recombines TRBV9 with TRBJ1-2; D may be TRBD1 (5 bases). The CDR3 extends over 12 amino acids. V lost 3 bases and J 4 bases, leaving 7 bases between the germline ends. Germline CDR1 reads SGDLS; CDR2 reads YYNGEE. CDR3 nucleotides: TGTGCCAGCAGCGCAACAGGCTATGGCTACACCTTC. As protein: CASSATGYGYTF.

This clone was recorded only once. This sequence joins TRBV28 and TRBJ2-7; D tentatively reads TRBD1 or TRBD2 (5 bases each). This CDR3 is 16 amino acids long. CDR1 is MDHEN and CDR2 is SYDVKM in the germline V gene. The V and J ends lost 7 bases and 2 bases respectively, with 21 bases between them. CDR3: CASNFPTGTEPYEQYF. CDR3 in DNA: TGTGCCAGCAACTTCCCAACCGGGACGGAACCCTACGAGCAGTACTTC.

The V gene is TRBV15, the J gene TRBJ2-7; D perhaps matches TRBD1 (6 bases). Germline V gene data show CDR1 as LNHNV and CDR2 as YYDKDF (reference sequence). The CDR3 covers 16 residues. Trimming stripped 1 base from V and 3 bases from J, with 16 bases between. CDR3 sequence: CATSRAQGIYHYEQYF. CDR3 nucleotide sequence: TGTGCCACCAGCAGAGCACAGGGAATTTACCACTACGAGCAGTACTTC.

DNA for the CDR3: TGTGCCAGCACCTCTAAGATCCGCACAGATACGCAGTATTTT. Residues: CASTSKIRTDTQYF. The V and J genes are TRBV2 and TRBJ2-3; D gene uncertain. This CDR3 spans 14 amino acids. With 7 bases removed from V and 1 base from J, the gap between germline ends came to 12 bases. Germline V lookup: CDR1 SNHLY, CDR2 FYNNEI.

In this sample, this clone turned up once. The chain uses TRBV7-8 and TRBJ2-5, with a weak D call TRBD2 (6 bases). Trimming left V 7 bases short and J 0 bases short, with 12 bases between. Germline V lookup: CDR1 SGHVS, CDR2 FQNEAQ. The CDR3 covers 14 residues. The CDR3 sequence: CASTPSSDQETQYF. The CDR3 coding sequence is TGTGCCAGCACCCCCTCTAGCGACCAAGAGACCCAGTACTTC. The variable domain in full, completed from reference TRBV7-8 and TRBJ2-5, reads GAGVSQSPRYKVAKRGQDVALRCDPISGHVSLFWYQQALGQGPEFLTYFQNEAQLDKSGLPSDRFFAERPEGSVSTLKIQRTQQEDSAVYLCASTPSSDQETQYFGPGTRLLVL.

The CDR3 DNA sequence: TGTGCCAGCAGGGAGACTAGCGACTCCTACGAGCAGTACTTC. This translates into CASRETSDSYEQYF. The chain couples TRBV6-4 to TRBJ2-7; 8 nucleotides agree with TRBD2. Losses at the gene ends were 6 bases for V and 0 bases for J; bases not matched to a gene: 4. The CDR3 totals 14 residues. Germline values: CDR1 MRHNA, CDR2 SNTAGT.

V gene TRBV20-1 combines with J gene TRBJ2-1; a possible D gene is TRBD2 (5 bases). Germline V lookup: CDR1 DFQATT, CDR2 SNEGSKA (reference sequence). The CDR3 consists of 10 residues. Between the trimmed V and J ends, which lost 1 base and 14 bases, there was a span of 9 bases. The CDR3 spells CSARGDSEFF. The DNA of the CDR3 is TGCAGTGCTAGAGGTGATAGCGAGTTCTTC.

This chain joins TRBV10-3 and TRBJ2-7; 8 positions match TRBD1. The V gene's germline CDR1 is ENHRY and CDR2 SYGVKD. The ends lost 6 bases at V and 2 bases at J; junction bases unmatched: 9. The CDR3 contains 15 residues. The CDR3 sequence is CAIRPRRDRPYEQYF. The CDR3 bases are TGTGCCATCAGGCCCCGCCGGGACAGGCCCTACGAGCAGTACTTC.

The chain carries TRBV28 and TRBJ2-7; the D gene is possibly TRBD2 (5 bases). The CDR3 runs 14 residues. The ends were cut back, 4 bases at V and 7 bases at J, with 17 bases in the middle. Germline CDR1 MDHEN, CDR2 SYDVKM. CDR3 amino acids: CASSWDFGSWEQYF. DNA of the CDR3: TGTGCCAGCAGTTGGGATTTTGGGAGTTGGGAGCAGTACTTC.